The 31 T cell receptor beta chains reported below all come from one sample, sequenced in a study of blood T cell repertoires in COVID-19. Measured with immunoSEQ multiplex PCR; TCRdb has only the in-frame clones, and not every one. The table has 100,000 to 120,000 clones, 85% seen once. Sequencing used peripheral blood. All receptors derive from a man aged 45-65 years with acute or convalescent COVID-19.

The rearrangement links TRBV6-5 to TRBJ1-5, with 9 bases fitting TRBD1. V shed 6 bases and J 7 bases; nucleotides not matched to a gene: 10. CDR1 and CDR2 (germline): MNHEY, SVGAGI. The CDR3 runs to 15 residues. The CDR3: CASRSLTGGDQPQHF. CDR3 in DNA: TGTGCCAGCAGATCACTTACAGGGGGCGACCAGCCCCAGCATTTT.

V gene TRBV11-3 combines with J gene TRBJ1-3, with unresolved D. The CDR3 sequence is 16 residues long. Germline CDR1 is SGHNT and CDR2 is YENEEA. V was cut by 8 bases and J by 2 bases, with 19 bases left in between. The CDR3 sequence: CASFQVVWRPGNTIYF. DNA of the CDR3: TGTGCCAGCTTTCAGGTTGTCTGGCGTCCTGGAAACACCATATATTTT.

This clone has a handful of counts. The rearrangement joins TRBV6-5 to TRBJ2-2; TRBD2 matches 12 bases. Germline CDR1 and CDR2: MNHEY and SVGAGI. The CDR3 covers 16 residues. Germline trimming cut 2 bases from V and 6 bases from J; bases unmatched to any gene: 4. This CDR3 reads CASSYAASGGAGELFF. CDR3 bases: TGTGCCAGCAGTTACGCGGCTAGCGGGGGGGCCGGGGAGCTGTTTTTT.

This chain connects TRBV20-1 to TRBJ2-7; possible D gene TRBD2, 5 bases. V lost 5 bases, J lost 7 bases, and 12 bases lay in between. CDR1 DFQATT and CDR2 SNEGSKA come from the germline V gene (reference sequence). This CDR3 is 11 amino acids long. The CDR3 region is CSAPDSGEQYF. CDR3 coding DNA: TGCAGTGCTCCGGACTCCGGGGAGCAGTACTTC.

The chain is built from TRBV4-1 and TRBJ1-5; perhaps TRBD1 as D (5 bases). The V gene lost 1 base and the J gene lost 2 bases, with 9 bases spanning the gap. The CDR3 spans 15 residues. Looked up from germline, CDR1 is MGHRA and CDR2 is YSYEKL. In DNA form, the CDR3 reads TGCGCCAGCAGCCAAGTGCAGGGTGGCAATCAGCCCCAGCATTTT. Its protein is CASSQVQGGNQPQHF.

J is TRBJ1-1 and V is TRBV30, with TRBD1 matching 7 bases. The CDR3 runs 13 residues. After removal of 3 bases from V and 5 bases from J, the junction contained 6 bases not matched to a gene. Germline V gene lookup returns CDR1 GTSNPN and CDR2 SVGIG (reference sequence). CDR3 residues: CAWRKQGYTEAFF. In DNA, the CDR3 is TGTGCCTGGAGGAAACAGGGGTATACTGAAGCTTTCTTT.

CDR3 DNA sequence: TGTGCCACCAAGGGAGAACAAGGCCACTCCTACAATGAGCAGTTCTTC. This codes for CATKGEQGHSYNEQFF. The chain couples TRBV24-1 to TRBJ2-1, with D possibly matching TRBD2 (5 bases). Trimming cost V 8 bases and J 0 bases, with 16 bases left between them. The length of the CDR3 is 16 residues. Germline V lookup: CDR1 KGHDR, CDR2 SFDVKD.

V and J are TRBV3-1 (or the pseudogene TRBV3-2) and TRBJ1-1, with a tentative D call TRBD1 (6 bases). The germline V gene has CDR1 LGHDT and CDR2 YNNKEL (reference sequence). V lost 2 bases to trimming and J lost 5 bases, with 18 bases between them. The CDR3 length is 16 residues. The CDR3 DNA sequence: TGTGCCAGCAGCCAACTATCGGTCAGTGGGACAACTGAAGCTTTCTTT. It specifies CASSQLSVSGTTEAFF.

This rearrangement joins TRBV7-8 to TRBJ2-1; D unresolved. Trimming left V 1 base short and J 0 bases short, with 7 bases between. Germline V gene sequence: CDR1 SGHVS, CDR2 FQNEAQ. The CDR3 covers 15 residues. This chain's CDR3 is CASSLGPSSYNEQFF. The CDR3, as DNA: TGTGCCAGCAGCTTAGGCCCGAGCTCCTACAATGAGCAGTTCTTC. Supplemented by reference TRBV7-8 and TRBJ2-1, the full variable domain reads GAGVSQSPRYKVAKRGQDVALRCDPISGHVSLFWYQQALGQGPEFLTYFQNEAQLDKSGLPSDRFFAERPEGSVSTLKIQRTQQEDSAVYLCASSLGPSSYNEQFFGPGTRLTVL.

The rearrangement uses TRBV28 and TRBJ1-4; D may be TRBD1 (5 bases). The CDR3 totals 14 residues. Germline CDR1 reads MDHEN; CDR2 reads SYDVKM. V was trimmed by 0 bases and J by 5 bases, leaving 7 bases between them. CDR3 DNA: TGTGCCAGCAGTTTATGGGGGCGGAATGAAAAACTGTTTTTT. It translates to CASSLWGRNEKLFF.

The CDR3 is CASSQGGARSYGYTF. CDR3 sequence (DNA): TGCGCCAGCAGCCAAGGCGGGGCCCGGAGCTATGGCTACACCTTC. This rearrangement joins TRBV4-1 to TRBJ1-2; D possibly corresponds to TRBD1 (5 bases). V lost 1 base and J lost 4, with 13 bases in between. The CDR3 consists of 15 residues. Germline CDR1 is MGHRA and CDR2 is YSYEKL.

The J gene is TRBJ2-7, the V gene TRBV6-2 or TRBV6-3; tentative D call: TRBD2 (5 bases). V lost 5 bases to trimming and J lost 3 bases, with 11 bases between them. There are 13 residues in the CDR3. Per the germline V gene, CDR1 is MNHEY and CDR2 is SVGEGT. In DNA, the CDR3 is TGTGCCAGCAGTGGCGGACTCTTCTACGAGCAGTACTTC. Translated: CASSGGLFYEQYF.

The chain recombines TRBV6-1 with TRBJ2-5; TRBD2 agrees at 12 bases. CDR3 length equals 20 residues. Trimming took 2 bases from V and 6 from J; bases not matched to a gene: 19. Germline V gene lookup returns CDR1 MNHNS and CDR2 SASEGT. Here the CDR3 DNA reads TGTGCCAGCAGTGAATTTTTTCTCTCGGGAACTAGCGGGGGGAGACAGACCCAGTACTTC. This gives the protein CASSEFFLSGTSGGRQTQYF.

The chain is built from TRBV7-3 and TRBJ1-3; D perhaps matches TRBD1 (5 bases). The CDR3 has 15 residues. The ends were cut back, 5 bases at V and 0 bases at J, with 11 bases in the middle. CDR1 is SGHTA and CDR2 is FQGTGA in the germline V gene. The CDR3 sequence: CASSLDRNSGNTIYF. Here the CDR3 DNA reads TGTGCCAGCAGCCTTGACAGAAACTCTGGAAACACCATATATTTT.

The chain combines TRBV10-3 with TRBJ2-7, with D unclear. V was shortened by 0 bases and J by 3 bases, with 9 bases between the two germline ends. This CDR3 contains 14 residues. Germline V gene data show CDR1 as ENHRY and CDR2 as SYGVKD. In DNA, the CDR3 is TGTGCCATCAGTGAGTCGAATTACAACTACGAGCAGTACTTC. The encoded protein is CAISESNYNYEQYF.

The chain is built from TRBV7-9 and TRBJ1-2, with 7 nucleotides matching TRBD1. This CDR3 contains 14 residues. Germline V lookup: CDR1 SEHNR, CDR2 FQNEAQ (reference sequence). V lost 5 bases, J lost 0 bases, and 3 bases stayed unmatched. As DNA, the CDR3 is TGTGCCAGCAGCGTACAGGGGTCTAACTATGGCTACACCTTC. Translation: CASSVQGSNYGYTF.

This chain joins TRBV10-3 and TRBJ1-1; TRBD1 might be the D (5 bases). V dropped 3 bases and J dropped 5 bases, with 10 bases sitting between them. The CDR3 is 13 amino acids. Germline V CDR1 and CDR2: ENHRY, SYGVKD. The CDR3 sequence is CAISDGGRTEAFF. The CDR3 coding sequence is TGTGCCATCAGTGATGGGGGGAGGACTGAAGCTTTCTTT.

This chain joins TRBV7-3 and TRBJ2-1; 14 bases match TRBD2. CDR1 is SGHTA, CDR2 FQGTGA, per germline. After removal of 4 bases from V and 1 base from J, the junction contained 6 bases not matched to a gene. This CDR3 comprises 18 residues. The CDR3 bases are TGTGCCAGCAGCTCTCGACTAGCGGGAGGGCCGTCCTACAATGAGCAGTTCTTC. Protein: CASSSRLAGGPSYNEQFF.

The chain couples TRBV6-6 to TRBJ1-2; D is perhaps TRBD1 (6 bases). Germline CDR1 is MNHNY and CDR2 is SVGAGI (reference sequence). With 9 bases removed from V and 0 bases from J, the gap between germline ends came to 14 bases. This CDR3 contains 14 residues. CDR3 amino acids: CASRRDIANYGYTF. The CDR3 DNA follows: TGTGCCAGTCGCCGGGACATCGCTAACTATGGCTACACCTTC.

V usage is TRBV2 and J usage is TRBJ1-2; 7 nucleotides line up with TRBD1. This CDR3 has 14 amino acids. The germline V gene encodes CDR1 SNHLY and CDR2 FYNNEI. Trimming took 0 bases from V and 2 from J; bases not matched to a gene: 0. CDR3 in amino acids: CASSEATGNYGYTF. CDR3 nucleotides: TGTGCCAGCAGTGAAGCGACAGGGAACTATGGCTACACCTTC.

This rearrangement joins TRBV2 to TRBJ2-3, with D possibly TRBD1 on 6 matching bases. V was clipped by 10 bases and J by 4 bases, with 15 bases between them. In germline, CDR1 is SNHLY, CDR2 FYNNEI. This CDR3 has 13 amino acids. This CDR3 reads CATSGDLADTQYF. The CDR3 region has the DNA TGTGCCACCTCAGGGGACCTCGCAGATACGCAGTATTTT.

This clone was observed a few times. The rearrangement links TRBV7-3 to TRBJ1-1; D might be TRBD1 (5 bases). V lost 5 bases and J 3 bases, leaving 16 bases between the germline ends. The germline CDR1 and CDR2 sequences are SGHTA and FQGTGA. This CDR3 region has 15 residues. The CDR3 loop reads CASSPRGGRYTEAFF. CDR3 sequence (DNA): TGTGCCAGCAGCCCCCGGGGGGGGAGGTACACTGAAGCTTTCTTT.

This chain uses TRBV30 with TRBJ1-6; 9 nucleotides line up with TRBD1. The J segment lost 7 bases and the V segment lost 8 bases, leaving 6 bases of the junction unmatched. Germline V gene sequence: CDR1 GTSNPN, CDR2 SVGIG (reference sequence). The CDR3 loop spans 13 amino acids. CDR3 nucleotides: TGTGCCAGCCGGGACAGGGAAAATTCACCCCTCCACTTT. This codes for CASRDRENSPLHF.

The CDR3 reads CASSQGLAGATYEQYF. CDR3 nucleotide sequence: TGTGCCAGCAGCCAAGGGCTAGCGGGAGCCACCTACGAGCAGTACTTC. The chain uses TRBV3-1 (or the pseudogene TRBV3-2) and TRBJ2-7, with TRBD2 matching over 10 bases. CDR1 is LGHDT, CDR2 YNNKEL, per germline (reference sequence). This CDR3 is 16 amino acids long. After removal of 1 base from V and 2 bases from J, the junction contained 5 bases not matched to a gene.

The V and J genes are TRBV5-1 and TRBJ2-5; 7 bases fit TRBD1. V lost 3 bases, J lost 0 bases, and 5 bases stayed unmatched. In germline, CDR1 is SGHRS, CDR2 YFSETQ. The CDR3 runs to 15 residues. The CDR3 loop is CASSSSQGDQETQYF. The DNA for the CDR3 is TGCGCCAGCAGCTCATCTCAGGGGGACCAAGAGACCCAGTACTTC.

The chain has TRBV5-1 and TRBJ2-2; D remains unclear. The CDR3 length is 13 residues. Germline assignment: CDR1 SGHRS and CDR2 YFSETQ. V was clipped by 6 bases and J by 1 base, with 7 bases between them. The CDR3 bases are TGCGCCAGCACATCAGGGAACACCGGGGAGCTGTTTTTT. This gives the protein CASTSGNTGELFF.

This chain connects TRBV24-1 to TRBJ2-1, with D possibly matching TRBD2 (6 bases). The germline CDR1 and CDR2 sequences are KGHDR and SFDVKD. Between the trimmed V and J ends, which lost 3 bases and 10 bases, there was a span of 21 bases. The CDR3 is 16 amino acids. The CDR3 here is CATSDASSFPAGEQFF. The CDR3 DNA is TGTGCCACCAGTGATGCTTCTAGCTTCCCTGCGGGGGAGCAGTTCTTC.

The gene calls are TRBV11-3 and TRBJ2-1; D is unclear. The V end lost 7 bases, the J end lost 0 bases, and 13 bases lay between the germline ends. Germline V lookup: CDR1 SGHNT, CDR2 YENEEA. The CDR3 extends over 15 amino acids. DNA for the CDR3: TGTGCCAGCACCCCTGGCAGAAGCTCCTACAATGAGCAGTTCTTC. It encodes CASTPGRSSYNEQFF.

This chain links TRBV2 with TRBJ2-2; 9 bases are a match to TRBD1. V trimming: 0 bases; J trimming: 2 bases; junction bases outside the gene matches: 1. From germline, CDR1 is SNHLY and CDR2 FYNNEI. The CDR3 totals 16 residues. CDR3 residues: CASSEADRGNTGELFF. CDR3 in DNA: TGTGCCAGCAGTGAAGCGGACAGGGGAAACACCGGGGAGCTGTTTTTT.

Notes on this clone: The sample holds other DNA sequences that translate to the same CDR3. J is TRBJ1-2 and V is TRBV15; D may be TRBD1 (5 bases). The CDR3 length is 13 residues. V lost 1 base and J lost 8, with 11 bases in between. CDR1 is LNHNV, CDR2 YYDKDF, per germline (reference sequence). In nucleotides, the CDR3 is TGTGCCACCAGCAGAGTTACGGGGGGAGGCTACACCTTC. This codes for CATSRVTGGGYTF.

The rearrangement joins TRBV29-1 to TRBJ1-1; the D gene is possibly TRBD1 (5 bases). Germline V gives CDR1 SQVTM, CDR2 ANQGSEA. V gave up 8 bases and J gave up 10 bases, with 20 bases separating them. The CDR3 contains 12 residues. CDR3 bases: TGCAGCATCTCTGGGCAAACCCAGGGAGCTTTCTTT. Its translation is CSISGQTQGAFF.